The rows below give T cell receptor beta chains drawn from one sample of a study of cytomegalovirus exposure and HLA in healthy donors. Sequencing used immunoSEQ multiplex PCR; TCRdb keeps in-frame clones, though not all of them. This sample has 200,000 to 250,000 clones, with approximately 82% found just once. Sequencing input: PBMCs. The receptors were sampled from a woman aged 40 to 55 in good health and CMV-seronegative. Both conserved end residues are part of each CDR3. A D gene is named only where the DNA matches it firmly. Some rows have no size entry. The others give once, few or many, or a class for an expanded clone.

TRBV19,TRBJ1-5,-,-,TGTGCCCCCCGGTCCGGGGGGGATCAGCCCCAGCATTTT,CAPRSGGDQPQHF
TRBV6-5,TRBJ1-2,TRBD1,once,TGTGCCAGCAGACCACAGGGGAACTATGGCTACACCTTC,CASRPQGNYGYTF
TRBV5-1,TRBJ1-2,TRBD1,-,TGCGCCAGCAGCTTTCCGGGACAGATCTATGGCTACACCTTC,CASSFPGQIYGYTF
TRBV18,TRBJ2-3,-,-,TGTGCCAGCTCATCGACGGAGACTAGCACAGATACGCAGTATTTT,CASSSTETSTDTQYF
TRBV7-9,TRBJ1-1,TRBD1,once,TGTGCCAGCAGCTTAGATCCGGGACAGGGGAACACTGAAGCTTTCTTT,CASSLDPGQGNTEAFF
TRBV11-2,TRBJ2-5,-,once,TGTGCCAGCAGCTTAGTCCTAGCGGAGACCCAGTACTTC,CASSLVLAETQYF
TRBV28,TRBJ1-2,-,-,TGTGCCAGCAGTTTAAGTAACAGGGCGTATGGCTACACCTTC,CASSLSNRAYGYTF
TRBV2,TRBJ1-1,TRBD1,-,TGTGCCAGCATGGCCAGCAGGGGGGACACTGAAGCTTTCTTT,CASMASRGDTEAFF
TRBV7-2,TRBJ2-3,TRBD2,-,TGTGCCAGCAGCTCCACCACTAGCGGGGGGCCGGGAGATACGCAGTATTTT,CASSSTTSGGPGDTQYF
TRBV7-6,TRBJ2-7,TRBD1,once,TGTGCCAGCAGCTTTGATATGTTCGGGACAGTCTACGAGCAGTACTTC,CASSFDMFGTVYEQYF
TRBV11-1,TRBJ1-1,-,-,TGTGCCAGCAGCTTCGGGGTGGGCACTGAAGCTTTCTTT,CASSFGVGTEAFF